This T cell receptor (beta chain) was found in a study of cytomegalovirus exposure and HLA in healthy donors. This CDR3 contains 16 residues. The germline CDR1 and CDR2 sequences are SGHNT and YYREEE (reference sequence). V shed 5 bases and J 6 bases; nucleotides not matched to a gene: 10. Study results and limitations: Researchers reported from a later analysis that most CMV-associated TCR beta chains appeared HLA-restricted.

In the case of this clone: Its antigen is as yet unknown.

Use of 60 Vbeta and 13 Jbeta primers characterized the PCR. Method: immunoSEQ multiplex PCR; TCRdb's copy keeps in-frame clones and lacks some. The table lists some 150,000 clones, 64% of them singletons. V and J are TRBV5-4 and TRBJ2-2; 10 bases agree with TRBD1. The material sequenced was PBMCs. This clonotype was obtained from a woman aged 25 to 39 in good health and CMV-seropositive. The CDR3 DNA follows: TGTGCCAGCAGTCGAGGGACAGGGGTTTTCGCCGGGGAGCTGTTTTTT. Translation: CASSRGTGVFAGELFF. Full variable domain (remainder filled in from reference TRBV5-4 and TRBJ2-2): ETGVTQSPTHLIKTRGQQVTLRCSSQSGHNTVSWYQQALGQGPQFIFQYYREEENGRGNFPPRFSGLQFPNYSSELNVNALELDDSALYLCASSRGTGVFAGELFFGEGSRLTVL.